This T cell receptor beta chain is from a study of beta chain features in type 1 diabetes. Study-level information: Age, gender and cell yields were similar between patients and healthy donors.

Note on this clone: As yet, its antigen is unknown.

Broader study findings: Shorter TCRB CDR3s, moderately but significantly so, were found in Type 1 diabetes patients in all four CD4+ subsets.

What was sequenced were expressed TCRB transcripts, since all of the isolated RNA had been reverse transcribed. About 3.5 million reads, on average, came from each naive, central memory and regulatory T cell sample. Sequenced by immunoSEQ multiplex PCR; TCRdb stores in-frame clones only, minus some. The sample consists of roughly 380,000 clones, roughly a fifth of them appearing once. The CDR3 totals 13 residues. In germline, CDR1 is SGHTA, CDR2 FQGNSA. V was trimmed by 6 bases and J by 4 bases, leaving 12 bases between them. The chain uses TRBV7-2 and TRBJ1-1; D unclear. The source is a woman aged 18 to 35 in good health. Material for sequencing was naive CD4+ T cells from blood. The CDR3 DNA follows: TGTGCCAGCAGGTCAGGAGGTTTCACTGAAGCTTTCTTT. It translates to CASRSGGFTEAFF.